The rows below give T cell receptor beta chains drawn from one sample of a study of OX40 agonist ivuxolimab in advanced cancers. Clones were read by immunoSEQ multiplex PCR, and TCRdb kept only the in-frame ones, dropping some. The sample consists of 65,000 to 70,000 clones, 80% to 85% of them appearing once. Sequences were derived from CD4+ or CD8+ T cells sorted from blood, sampled in a trial of the OX40 agonist ivuxolimab. Source of these receptors: an adult with an advanced solid tumor such as melanoma, head and neck, liver or kidney cancer. Each CDR3 is given with its conserved first and last residue. Each record gives: J gene, D gene, clone size, V gene, CDR3 protein, CDR3 DNA. D genes are given only for firm matches. A clone size is listed for some rows: how often the clone was seen (once, few, many), or a class if it is expanded.

>TRBJ1-3|-|-|TRBV5-5
CASSLRPAGNTIYF
TGTGCCAGCAGCTTGCGGCCGGCTGGAAACACCATATATTTT
>TRBJ2-5|-|-|TRBV9
CASSVDEGKTQYF
TGTGCCAGCAGCGTAGATGAGGGGAAGACCCAGTACTTC
>TRBJ2-7|-|once|TRBV30
CAWSVTRVSEQYF
TGTGCCTGGAGTGTCACTAGAGTCTCCGAGCAGTACTTC
>TRBJ1-1|-|-|TRBV14
CASSQARGGTEAFF
TGTGCCAGCAGCCAAGCCAGGGGTGGGACTGAAGCTTTCTTT
>TRBJ2-7|-|-|TRBV4-1
CASSQVSWGQAYEQYF
TGCGCCAGCAGCCAAGTTTCTTGGGGGCAGGCCTACGAGCAGTACTTC
>TRBJ2-2|-|-|TRBV5-1
CASRARGNTGELFF
TGCGCCAGCAGGGCCAGGGGAAACACCGGGGAGCTGTTTTTT
>TRBJ1-5|-|-|TRBV19
CASSIGTNQPQHF
TGTGCCAGTAGTATCGGGACAAATCAGCCCCAGCATTTT
>TRBJ1-3|TRBD1|few|TRBV19
CASSTGASGNTIYF
TGTGCCAGTTCGACAGGGGCGTCTGGAAACACCATATATTTT
>TRBJ2-1|-|few|TRBV29-1
CSVLSGGNGEQFF
TGCAGCGTTTTGTCAGGGGGGAACGGTGAGCAGTTCTTC
>TRBJ1-3|-|-|TRBV30
CAWGTYSGNTIYF
TGTGCCTGGGGAACCTACTCTGGAAACACCATATATTTT
>TRBJ2-3|TRBD2|-|TRBV2
CASRRLAEITDTQYF
TGTGCCAGCAGACGACTAGCGGAGATCACAGATACGCAGTATTTT
>TRBJ2-5|-|-|TRBV16
CASSPPELASRTQYF
TGTGCCAGCAGCCCCCCGGAGCTGGCATCAAGGACCCAGTACTTC
>TRBJ2-1|TRBD1|once|TRBV28
CASSLYTGESGEQFF
TGTGCCAGCAGTTTATACACAGGGGAGAGCGGCGAGCAGTTCTTC
>TRBJ2-6|-|-|TRBV19
CASSIGNYPGANVLTF
TGTGCCAGTAGTATTGGGAACTATCCTGGGGCCAACGTCCTGACTTTC
>TRBJ2-7|TRBD2|-|TRBV5-1
CASSLTSGSPEQYF
TGCGCCAGCAGCTTAACTAGCGGGAGTCCCGAGCAGTACTTC
>TRBJ2-2|-|-|TRBV9
CASKGSTGELFF
TGTGCCAGCAAAGGGTCGACCGGGGAGCTGTTTTTT
>TRBJ2-1|-|-|TRBV19
CASSIEARPQFF
TGTGCCAGTAGTATAGAGGCGCGGCCCCAGTTCTTC
>TRBJ1-5|-|few|TRBV18
CASSNGAGNQPQHF
TGTGCCAGCTCAAACGGGGCCGGCAATCAGCCCCAGCATTTT
>TRBJ1-5|-|-|TRBV6-1
CASTENSNQPQHF
TGTGCCAGCACAGAAAATAGCAATCAGCCCCAGCATTTT
>TRBJ2-7|-|few|TRBV11-2
CASSLDYHEQYF
TGTGCCAGCAGCTTAGATTACCACGAGCAGTACTTC
>TRBJ2-3|TRBD2|-|TRBV19
CASSESGGGRSTDTQYF
TGTGCCAGTAGCGAGAGCGGGGGAGGGCGGAGCACAGATACGCAGTATTTT
>TRBJ1-2|-|-|TRBV6-1
CASSLGQHYGYTF
TGTGCCAGCAGTCTAGGGCAGCACTATGGCTACACCTTC
>TRBJ1-4|TRBD1|-|TRBV19
CASMNRGREKLFF
TGTGCCAGTATGAACAGGGGGCGAGAAAAACTGTTTTTT
>TRBJ1-5|-|-|TRBV9
CASSPPPQPQHF
TGTGCCAGCAGCCCCCCCCCTCAGCCCCAGCATTTT
>TRBJ1-4|-|-|TRBV5-5
CASSLARLNGEKLFF
TGTGCCAGCAGCTTGGCGAGGCTTAATGGCGAAAAACTGTTTTTT
>TRBJ1-2|TRBD1|-|TRBV5-6
CASGPPGQGFDGYTF
TGTGCCAGCGGCCCACCGGGACAGGGCTTCGATGGCTACACCTTC
>TRBJ2-2|TRBD2|-|TRBV2
CASSGLAMTGELFF
TGTGCCAGCAGCGGACTAGCGATGACCGGGGAGCTGTTTTTT
>TRBJ2-3|TRBD2|-|TRBV7-2
CASSLVYGTSGMGYTQYF
TGTGCCAGCAGCTTAGTTTACGGTACTAGCGGAATGGGGTATACGCAGTATTTT
>TRBJ2-1|TRBD2|-|TRBV7-8
CASSPPGIAGSSYNEQFF
TGTGCCAGCAGCCCCCCGGGAATAGCGGGTTCCTCCTACAATGAGCAGTTCTTC
>TRBJ2-1|-|-|TRBV18
CASSPQGNNEQFF
TGTGCCAGCTCACCTCAGGGGAACAATGAGCAGTTCTTC
>TRBJ2-5|TRBD2|-|TRBV6-1
CASSEKLAGGAETQYF
TGTGCCAGCAGTGAGAAGTTAGCGGGAGGAGCAGAGACCCAGTACTTC
>TRBJ1-2|-|-|TRBV7-2
CASSDGRQLGYTF
TGTGCCAGCAGCGACGGACGTCAGCTGGGCTACACCTTC
>TRBJ1-4|-|-|TRBV2
CASSKILGEKLFF
TGTGCCAGCAGTAAGATATTGGGAGAAAAACTGTTTTTT
>TRBJ1-2|-|-|TRBV6-5
CASHGGTAYGYTF
TGTGCCAGCCATGGGGGTACCGCCTATGGCTACACCTTC
>TRBJ1-1|TRBD1|few|TRBV29-1
CSVEVFRGIYAEAFF
TGCAGCGTTGAAGTTTTCAGGGGGATATATGCTGAAGCTTTCTTT
>TRBJ2-7|-|-|TRBV11-1
CASSLGQSEQYF
TGTGCCAGCAGCTTAGGACAGAGCGAGCAGTACTTC
>TRBJ1-1|-|-|TRBV19
CASNPPPLGAVTEAFF
TGTGCCAGTAATCCCCCCCCGCTGGGGGCGGTCACTGAAGCTTTCTTT
>TRBJ2-6|-|-|TRBV28
CASTPSGVGANVLTF
TGTGCCAGCACCCCTTCGGGGGTAGGGGCCAACGTCCTGACTTTC
>TRBJ2-1|TRBD2|-|TRBV5-1
CASSFSGGSSYNEQFF
TGCGCCAGCAGCTTTAGCGGGGGTAGCTCCTACAATGAGCAGTTCTTC
>TRBJ1-5|-|-|TRBV6-5
CASSPRSGDQPQHF
TGTGCCAGCAGCCCCCGTTCGGGCGATCAGCCCCAGCATTTT
>TRBJ2-3|-|-|TRBV18
CASSPQGGKATDTQYF
TGTGCCAGCTCACCCCAGGGGGGGAAGGCCACAGATACGCAGTATTTT
>TRBJ1-2|TRBD1|-|TRBV5-1
CASSLETGYGYTF
TGCGCCAGCAGCTTGGAGACAGGGTATGGCTACACCTTC
>TRBJ2-5|-|-|TRBV5-1
CASSFIGEETQYF
TGCGCCAGCAGCTTTATAGGGGAAGAGACCCAGTACTTC
>TRBJ1-3|TRBD1|-|TRBV6-5
CASRQGASSGNTIYF
TGTGCCAGCAGGCAGGGGGCGAGCTCTGGAAACACCATATATTTT
>TRBJ1-4|TRBD1|few|TRBV5-4
CASSSQGAGEKLFF
TGTGCCAGCAGCTCGCAGGGGGCAGGAGAAAAACTGTTTTTT